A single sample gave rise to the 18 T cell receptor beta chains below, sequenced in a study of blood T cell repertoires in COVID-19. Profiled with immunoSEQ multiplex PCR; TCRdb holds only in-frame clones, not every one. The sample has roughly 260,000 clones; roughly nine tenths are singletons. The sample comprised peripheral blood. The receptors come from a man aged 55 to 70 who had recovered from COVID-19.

The CDR3 is CASSYNDRLNTEAFF. The CDR3 coding sequence is TGTGCCAGCAGTTATAACGACAGACTGAACACTGAAGCTTTCTTT. The chain couples TRBV6-5 to TRBJ1-1; weak D call: TRBD1 (5 bases). Trimming took off 3 bases at V and 0 bases at J, with 11 bases between the two ends. From germline, CDR1 is MNHEY and CDR2 SVGAGI. The CDR3 has 15 residues.

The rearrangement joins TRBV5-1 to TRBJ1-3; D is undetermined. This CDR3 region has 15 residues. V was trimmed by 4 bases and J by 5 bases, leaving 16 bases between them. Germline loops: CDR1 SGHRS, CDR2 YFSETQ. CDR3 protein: CASSPGLGKRNTIYF. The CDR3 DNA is TGCGCCAGCAGCCCAGGACTCGGCAAAAGAAACACCATATATTTT.

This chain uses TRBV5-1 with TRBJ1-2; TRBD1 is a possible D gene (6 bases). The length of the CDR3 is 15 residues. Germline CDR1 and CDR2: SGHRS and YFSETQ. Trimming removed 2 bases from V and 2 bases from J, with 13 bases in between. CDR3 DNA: TGCGCCAGCAGCTTAGCGCCGGACAGCAACTATGGCTACACCTTC. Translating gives CASSLAPDSNYGYTF.

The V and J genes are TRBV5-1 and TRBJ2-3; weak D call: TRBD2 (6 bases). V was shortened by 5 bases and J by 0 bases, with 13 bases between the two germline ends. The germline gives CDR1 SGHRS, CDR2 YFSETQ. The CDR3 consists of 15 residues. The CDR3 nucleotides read TGCGCCAGCAGGCCTGCGGGGAGGAGCACAGATACGCAGTATTTT. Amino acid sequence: CASRPAGRSTDTQYF.

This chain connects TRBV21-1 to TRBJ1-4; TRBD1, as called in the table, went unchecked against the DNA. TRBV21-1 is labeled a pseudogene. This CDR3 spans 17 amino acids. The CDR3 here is CASSKAQETQGNEKLFF. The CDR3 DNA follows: TGTGCCAGCAGCAAAGCACAGGAAACTCAAGGTAATGAAAAACTGTTTTTT.

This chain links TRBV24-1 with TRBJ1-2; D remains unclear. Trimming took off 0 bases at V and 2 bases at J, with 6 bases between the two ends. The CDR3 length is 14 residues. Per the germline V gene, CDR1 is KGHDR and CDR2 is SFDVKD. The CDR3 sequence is CATSDLSGNYGYTF. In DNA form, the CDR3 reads TGTGCCACCAGTGATTTGTCCGGGAACTATGGCTACACCTTC.

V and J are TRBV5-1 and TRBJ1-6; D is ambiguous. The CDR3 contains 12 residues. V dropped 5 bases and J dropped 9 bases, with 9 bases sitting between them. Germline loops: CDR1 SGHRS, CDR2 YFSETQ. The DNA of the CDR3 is TGCGCCAGCAGTGGTGAAGCTTCACCCCTCCACTTT. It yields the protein CASSGEASPLHF.

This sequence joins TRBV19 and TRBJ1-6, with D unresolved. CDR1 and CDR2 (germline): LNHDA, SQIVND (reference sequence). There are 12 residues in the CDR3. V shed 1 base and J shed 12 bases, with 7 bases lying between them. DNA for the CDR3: TGTGCCAGTAGTATAGGGTTCGGACCCCTCCACTTT. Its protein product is CASSIGFGPLHF.

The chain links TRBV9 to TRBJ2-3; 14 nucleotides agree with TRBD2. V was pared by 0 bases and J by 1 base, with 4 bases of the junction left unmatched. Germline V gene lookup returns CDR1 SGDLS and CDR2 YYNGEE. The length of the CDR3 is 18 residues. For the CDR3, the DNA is TGTGCCAGCAGCGTAGAGGGACTAGCGGGGGACCGCACAGATACGCAGTATTTT. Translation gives CASSVEGLAGDRTDTQYF.

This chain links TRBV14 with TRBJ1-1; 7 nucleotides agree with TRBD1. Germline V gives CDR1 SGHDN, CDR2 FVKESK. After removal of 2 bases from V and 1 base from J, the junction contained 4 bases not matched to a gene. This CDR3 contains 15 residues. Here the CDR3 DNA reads TGTGCCAGCAGCCAAACCGACAGGGCGAACACTGAAGCTTTCTTT. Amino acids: CASSQTDRANTEAFF.

This CDR3 is CASSLWEDDYNEQFF. CDR3 nucleotide sequence: TGTGCCAGCTCTCTTTGGGAGGACGACTACAATGAGCAGTTCTTC. The rearrangement joins TRBV19 to TRBJ2-1, with D tentatively TRBD2 (6 bases). V was clipped by 9 bases and J by 3 bases, with 18 bases between them. CDR3 length: 15 amino acids. Germline lookup yields CDR1 LNHDA and CDR2 SQIVND (reference sequence).

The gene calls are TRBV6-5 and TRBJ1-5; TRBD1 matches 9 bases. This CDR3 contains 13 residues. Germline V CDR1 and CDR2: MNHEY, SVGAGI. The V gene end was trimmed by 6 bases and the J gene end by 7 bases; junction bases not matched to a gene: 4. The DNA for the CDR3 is TGTGCCAGCAGAACAGGGGGCGGGCAGCCCCAGCATTTT. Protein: CASRTGGGQPQHF.

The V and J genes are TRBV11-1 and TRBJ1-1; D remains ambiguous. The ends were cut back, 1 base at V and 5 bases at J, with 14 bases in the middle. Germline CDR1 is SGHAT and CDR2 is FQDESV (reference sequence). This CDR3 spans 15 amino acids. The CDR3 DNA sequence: TGTGCCAGCAGCTTAGTAATCGTCGGAGAAACTGAAGCTTTCTTT. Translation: CASSLVIVGETEAFF. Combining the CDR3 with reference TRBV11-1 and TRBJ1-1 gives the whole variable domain EAEVAQSPRYKITEKSQAVAFWCDPISGHATLYWYRQILGQGPELLVQFQDESVVDDSQLPKDRFSAERLKGVDSTLKIQPAELGDSAMYLCASSLVIVGETEAFFGQGTRLTVV.

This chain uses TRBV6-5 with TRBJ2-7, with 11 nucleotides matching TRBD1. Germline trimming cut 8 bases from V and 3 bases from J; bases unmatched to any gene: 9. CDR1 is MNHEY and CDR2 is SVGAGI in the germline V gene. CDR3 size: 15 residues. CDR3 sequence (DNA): TGTGCCAGCCCCCCGCCTGGGACAGGGGGCTACGAGCAGTACTTC. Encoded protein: CASPPPGTGGYEQYF.

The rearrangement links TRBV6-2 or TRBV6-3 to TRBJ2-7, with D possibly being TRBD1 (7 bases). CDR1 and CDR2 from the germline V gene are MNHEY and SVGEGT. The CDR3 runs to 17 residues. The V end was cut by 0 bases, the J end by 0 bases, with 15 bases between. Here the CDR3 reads CASSYSRGTVNSYEQYF. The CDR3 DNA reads TGTGCCAGCAGTTACTCTCGCGGGACAGTCAACTCCTACGAGCAGTACTTC.

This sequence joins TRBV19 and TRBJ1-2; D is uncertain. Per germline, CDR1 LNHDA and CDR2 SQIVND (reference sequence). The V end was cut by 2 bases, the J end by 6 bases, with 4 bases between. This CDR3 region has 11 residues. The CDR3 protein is CASSILDGYTF. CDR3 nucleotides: TGTGCCAGTAGTATACTCGATGGCTACACCTTC. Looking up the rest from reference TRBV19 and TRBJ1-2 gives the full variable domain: DGGITQSPKYLFRKEGQNVTLSCEQNLNHDAMYWYRQDPGQGLRLIYYSQIVNDFQKGDIAEGYSVSREKKESFPLTVTSAQKNPTAFYLCASSILDGYTFGSGTRLTVV.

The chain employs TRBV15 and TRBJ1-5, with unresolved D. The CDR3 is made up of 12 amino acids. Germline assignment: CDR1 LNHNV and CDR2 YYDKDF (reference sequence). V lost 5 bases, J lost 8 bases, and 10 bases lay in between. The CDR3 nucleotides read TGTGCCACCAGCCCTACAGCCGAGCCCCAGCATTTT. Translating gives CATSPTAEPQHF. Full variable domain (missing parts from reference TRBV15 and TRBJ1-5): DAMVIQNPRYQVTQFGKPVTLSCSQTLNHNVMYWYQQKSSQAPKLLFHYYDKDFNNEADTPDNFQSRRPNTSFCFLDIRSPGLGDTAMYLCATSPTAEPQHFGDGTRLSIL.

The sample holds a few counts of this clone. CDR3 nucleotides: TGTGCCAGCAGCCGCACGAGGGCAGCCGGTTTCTCCTACGAGCAGTACTTC. The encoded protein is CASSRTRAAGFSYEQYF. This chain uses TRBV11-2 with TRBJ2-7, with D maybe TRBD2 (5 bases). The CDR3 contains 17 residues. Germline-derived CDR1 and CDR2 are SGHAT and FQNNGV. The V gene lost 5 bases and the J gene lost 0 bases, with 20 bases spanning the gap. Variable domain in full (rest from reference TRBV11-2 and TRBJ2-7): EAGVAQSPRYKIIEKRQSVAFWCNPISGHATLYWYQQILGQGPKLLIQFQNNGVVDDSQLPKDRFSAERLKGVDSTLKIQPAKLEDSAVYLCASSRTRAAGFSYEQYFGPGTRLTVT.